This T cell receptor (beta chain) derives from a study of blood T cell repertoires in COVID-19. Study at large: Acute and convalescent COVID-19 specimens originated in the United States, Italy and Spain. PBMCs, B-cell-depleted T cells, or T cells were the source of the cDNA or gDNA that made up the material.

Authors' methods: Scientists estimated how many nucleated cells there were by amplifying reference gene primers. Libraries were prepared by immunoSEQ multiplex PCR; TCRdb keeps only in-frame clonotypes and omits some of them. Clonal size and the V and J genes are those of that table, whereas D and trimming came from the DNA. Among more than 200,000 clones listed, around four fifths were seen once. Trimming took off 2 bases at V and 2 bases at J, with 10 bases between the two ends. Germline V CDR1 and CDR2: SGHVS, FQNEAQ. The CDR3 runs to 14 residues. This clonotype was sampled from a man between 60 and 75 years old with acute or convalescent COVID-19. The chain couples TRBV7-8 to TRBJ2-7; TRBD2 is a possible D gene (7 bases). The material sequenced was peripheral blood. In DNA form, the CDR3 reads TGTGCCAGCAGCTTATTCGGGGGGCCCTACGAGCAGTACTTC. Translated, it gives CASSLFGGPYEQYF.